At least ten counts were recorded for the clone carrying this T cell receptor (beta chain). The V segment lost 3 bases and the J segment 4 bases; nucleotides outside the gene matches: 6. The CDR3 length is 17 residues. The germline gives CDR1 KGHDR, CDR2 SFDVKD. This sample stems from a study of T cells in Graves' hyperthyroidism and ophthalmopathy. TCR beta CDR3 regions were amplified from RNA. In the first-round RT-PCR of the TCR CDR3, the HTBI primer set was used. TCRdb redid the calling of the multiplex PCR reads with MiXCR, one entry per CDR3 protein. The data hold some 560,000 distinct CDR3 sequences, with 14% observed a single time.

The source is a woman in her thirties or forties with Graves' hyperthyroidism. The specimen sequenced was blood. The genes are TRBV24-1 and TRBJ2-5; 14 bases fit TRBD2. The CDR3 loop is CATSDARLAGGPETQYF. The CDR3 nucleotides are TGTGCCACCAGTGATGCTAGACTAGCGGGAGGGCCAGAGACCCAGTACTTC.